One TCR beta chain is described in this entry. What it binds is not known. Repeated repertoire sampling spanned the course of chemoradiotherapy. This sample stems from a study of chemoradiotherapy in HPV16-positive cancers. Broader study findings: Candidate HPV-specific clones and E7-related TCR motifs grew in tumor during treatment. In HPV16-positive patients, HPV-responsive T-cell expansion tracked better recurrence-free survival. HPV-specific T cells were functionally defined from only a couple of HPV16-positive patients.

Germline values: CDR1 MNHEY, CDR2 SVGAGI. Trimming removed 4 bases from V and 8 bases from J; junction bases left unmatched: 8. The CDR3 is 16 residues long. Assay used: immunoSEQ multiplex PCR; TCRdb lists only in-frame clones, some missing. Of 2,500 to 3,500 clones listed, approximately 83% are singletons. The chain has TRBV6-5 and TRBJ2-1; 13 nucleotides agree with TRBD2. This sample comprised tumor tissue, obtained from a patient who underwent chemoradiotherapy. The receptor comes from a human donor with HPV-associated anogenital cancer. CDR3 nucleotides: TGTGCCAGCAGTTTGAGGACTAGCGGGAGAACCGATGAGCAGTTCTTC. Amino acid sequence: CASSLRTSGRTDEQFF.